The 22 T cell receptor beta chains below were found in one sample sequenced in a study of blood T cell repertoires in COVID-19. Measured with immunoSEQ multiplex PCR; TCRdb has only the in-frame clones, and not every one. The data show some 180,000 clones, roughly 86% seen once. The sample taken for sequencing was peripheral blood. Receptors originate from an elderly woman with COVID-19, enrolled during active disease.

The chain joins TRBV27 to TRBJ1-1; 7 bases fit TRBD1. This CDR3 contains 13 residues. V gave up 2 bases and J gave up 4 bases; unmatched junction bases: 1. Germline V gene lookup returns CDR1 MNHEY and CDR2 SMNVEV (reference sequence). The chain's CDR3 is CASSLAGGTEAFF. CDR3 nucleotides: TGTGCCAGCAGTTTAGCAGGGGGCACTGAAGCTTTCTTT.

The CDR3 coding sequence is TGTGCCAGCAGCCACGGACAGCCCCCCAAGACCTTC. It yields the protein CASSHGQPPKTF. The V call is TRBV7-6, the J call TRBJ1-2, with a weak D call TRBD1 (6 bases). Germline loops: CDR1 SGHVS, CDR2 FNYEAQ. V lost 5 bases and J 14 bases, leaving 18 bases between the germline ends. The CDR3 runs 12 residues.

The chain joins TRBV29-1 to TRBJ1-1; D is unresolved. V lost 3 bases and J 0 bases, leaving 5 bases between the germline ends. This CDR3 comprises 12 residues. From germline, CDR1 is SQVTM and CDR2 ANQGSEA. CDR3 sequence reads: CSVDYVNTEAFF. CDR3 sequence (DNA): TGCAGCGTTGACTACGTGAACACTGAAGCTTTCTTT.

The J gene is TRBJ1-1, the V gene TRBV25-1; D is undetermined. V dropped 2 bases and J dropped 1 base, with 5 bases sitting between them. CDR1 and CDR2 from the germline V gene are MGHDK and SYGVNS. The CDR3 is 13 residues long. CDR3 region: CASSEGWNTEAFF. The CDR3 region has the DNA TGTGCCAGCAGTGAAGGCTGGAACACTGAAGCTTTCTTT.

The chain's CDR3 is CASSQATGPYNEQFF. Written as DNA, the CDR3 is TGTGCCAGCAGCCAAGCGACTGGCCCCTACAATGAGCAGTTCTTC. The chain links TRBV3-1 (or the pseudogene TRBV3-2) to TRBJ2-1; D not certain. Trimming left V 1 base short and J 2 bases short, with 9 bases between. CDR1 and CDR2 from the germline V gene are LGHDT and YNNKEL (reference sequence). The CDR3 runs to 15 residues.

The chain joins TRBV4-1 to TRBJ2-1, with 13 positions matching TRBD2. CDR3 length equals 19 residues. The J segment lost 3 bases and the V segment lost 8 bases, leaving 16 bases of the junction unmatched. The germline CDR1 and CDR2 sequences are MGHRA and YSYEKL. The CDR3 spells CASRVGLAGATGIYNEQFF. CDR3 DNA: TGCGCCAGCCGTGTTGGACTAGCGGGAGCCACCGGGATCTACAATGAGCAGTTCTTC.

The V and J genes are TRBV29-1 and TRBJ2-3; possible D gene TRBD1, 5 bases. With 4 bases removed from V and 7 bases from J, the gap between germline ends came to 12 bases. CDR3 length: 12 amino acids. Germline-derived CDR1 and CDR2 are SQVTM and ANQGSEA. CDR3 bases: TGCAGCGTTGGGGTGCAGGGAAATACGCAGTATTTT. Translating it yields CSVGVQGNTQYF.

CDR3 in amino acids: CASSLGLAGGGMDTQYF. CDR3 DNA: TGTGCCAGCAGCCTTGGACTAGCGGGGGGCGGAATGGATACGCAGTATTTT. The rearrangement links TRBV7-6 to TRBJ2-3, with 14 bases aligning to TRBD2. V gave up 5 bases and J gave up 6 bases; unmatched junction bases: 10. Per germline, CDR1 SGHVS and CDR2 FNYEAQ. The CDR3 contains 17 residues.

The rearrangement joins TRBV30 to TRBJ2-1, with 10 nucleotides matching TRBD1. This CDR3 contains 13 residues. Per the germline V gene, CDR1 is GTSNPN and CDR2 is SVGIG (reference sequence). The trim removed 3 bases at V and 8 bases at J, leaving 4 bases unmatched. The CDR3 DNA is TGTGCCTGGAGCAGACAGGGGGCCGATGAGCAGTTCTTC. This gives the protein CAWSRQGADEQFF.

The rearrangement links TRBV6-5 to TRBJ2-7; D uncertain. The CDR3 runs to 14 residues. Germline CDR1 MNHEY, CDR2 SVGAGI. Trimming took off 6 bases at V and 0 bases at J, with 12 bases between the two ends. The CDR3 DNA reads as TGTGCCAGCAGGGCTGACTCTTACTCCTACGAGCAGTACTTC. Protein product: CASRADSYSYEQYF.

This rearrangement joins TRBV30 to TRBJ1-6; 10 nucleotides align to TRBD1. Germline CDR1 GTSNPN, CDR2 SVGIG (reference sequence). Losses at the gene ends were 3 bases for V and 10 bases for J; bases not matched to a gene: 6. The CDR3 has 14 amino acids. As DNA, the CDR3 is TGTGCCTGGAGCATAGACAGGGGGCAATCACCCCTCCACTTT. Its protein is CAWSIDRGQSPLHF.

The chain is built from TRBV18 and TRBJ1-1; 7 bases are shared with TRBD1. There are 14 residues in the CDR3. CDR1 and CDR2 (germline): KGHSH, LQKENI. Unmatched junction bases numbered 2, after V lost 4 bases and J lost 0 bases. DNA of the CDR3: TGTGCCAGCTCACGACAGGGATTGAACACTGAAGCTTTCTTT. Residues: CASSRQGLNTEAFF.

As for this clone: Other DNA sequences in this sample translate to the same CDR3. This chain joins TRBV18 and TRBJ2-1; TRBD2 matches at 9 bases. The germline CDR1 and CDR2 sequences are KGHSH and LQKENI. The CDR3 length is 15 residues. Trimming removed 1 base from V and 4 bases from J; junction bases left unmatched: 2. This CDR3 is CASSPLAGVYNEQFF. The CDR3 nucleotides are TGTGCCAGCTCACCACTAGCGGGAGTGTACAATGAGCAGTTCTTC. The full variable domain, rest sourced from reference TRBV18 and TRBJ2-1, is NAGVMQNPRHLVRRRGQEARLRCSPMKGHSHVYWYRQLPEEGLKFMVYLQKENIIDESGMPKERFSAEFPKEGPSILRIQQVVRGDSAAYFCASSPLAGVYNEQFFGPGTRLTVL.

The rearrangement joins TRBV7-3 to TRBJ2-1, with TRBD2 matching 11 bases. J lost 5 bases, V lost 2 bases, and 11 bases had no gene match. The CDR3 length is 18 residues. Germline CDR1 reads SGHTA; CDR2 reads FQGTGA. The CDR3 reads CASSLFVASGGRNNEQFF. CDR3 DNA sequence: TGTGCCAGCAGCTTATTTGTGGCTAGCGGGGGGCGGAACAATGAGCAGTTCTTC.

V gene TRBV18 combines with J gene TRBJ2-5, with 9 positions matching TRBD1. CDR3 length: 15 amino acids. Per germline, CDR1 KGHSH and CDR2 LQKENI. Trimming took 5 bases from V and 2 from J; bases not matched to a gene: 6. The CDR3 DNA sequence: TGTGCCAGCTCAAAGGGTGGACAGGGGCAAGAGACCCAGTACTTC. This codes for CASSKGGQGQETQYF. The full variable domain, in which reference TRBV18 and TRBJ2-5 provide the parts outside the CDR3, is NAGVMQNPRHLVRRRGQEARLRCSPMKGHSHVYWYRQLPEEGLKFMVYLQKENIIDESGMPKERFSAEFPKEGPSILRIQQVVRGDSAAYFCASSKGGQGQETQYFGPGTRLLVL.

The chain is built from TRBV18 and TRBJ2-1; the match to TRBD2 covers 9 bases. V lost 5 bases, J lost 1 base, and 3 bases stayed unmatched. Germline V gives CDR1 KGHSH, CDR2 LQKENI. The CDR3 totals 15 residues. CDR3 DNA sequence: TGTGCCAGCTCAAGAGCGGGAGGATCCTACAATGAGCAGTTCTTC. It translates to CASSRAGGSYNEQFF.

This rearrangement joins TRBV5-1 to TRBJ2-1; 15 nucleotides line up with TRBD2. Unmatched junction bases numbered 3, after V lost 1 base and J lost 7 bases. The CDR3 is made up of 16 amino acids. Germline CDR1 SGHRS, CDR2 YFSETQ. CDR3 residues: CASSLFGTSGRNEQFF. The DNA of the CDR3 is TGCGCCAGCAGCTTGTTCGGGACTAGCGGGAGGAATGAGCAGTTCTTC.

The chain combines TRBV6-5 with TRBJ1-1; 8 positions agree with TRBD1. This CDR3 contains 14 residues. CDR1 and CDR2 (germline): MNHEY, SVGAGI. The V gene end was trimmed by 6 bases and the J gene end by 3 bases; junction bases not matched to a gene: 6. CDR3 region: CASRLQGADTEAFF. DNA of the CDR3: TGTGCCAGCAGGCTTCAGGGGGCGGACACTGAAGCTTTCTTT.

This clone was observed a single time. The gene calls are TRBV2 and TRBJ2-1, with TRBD2 matching 10 bases. With V trimmed by 2 bases and J by 10 bases, 8 bases remained unmatched. The CDR3 is made up of 15 amino acids. Germline loops: CDR1 SNHLY, CDR2 FYNNEI. The CDR3 nucleotides are TGTGCCAGCAGTGAAATGCTAGCGGGAGCGTGGGAGCAGTTCTTC. As protein: CASSEMLAGAWEQFF.

The genes are TRBV5-5 and TRBJ2-5; 9 positions match TRBD1. CDR3 length: 15 amino acids. The J segment lost 2 bases and the V segment lost 5 bases, leaving 7 bases of the junction unmatched. Per the germline V gene, CDR1 is SGHKS and CDR2 is YYEKEE (reference sequence). The CDR3 is CASSPGQGMQETQYF. Here the CDR3 DNA reads TGTGCCAGCAGTCCGGGACAGGGCATGCAAGAGACCCAGTACTTC.

The CDR3 loop is CASSGGTGYEQYF. In DNA form, the CDR3 reads TGTGCCAGCAGCGGGGGGACGGGCTACGAGCAGTACTTC. The rearrangement joins TRBV3-1 (or the pseudogene TRBV3-2) to TRBJ2-7; a weak D match, TRBD2 (6 bases). V was cut by 5 bases and J by 3 bases, with 11 bases left in between. CDR3 length: 13 residues. CDR1 and CDR2 (germline): LGHDT, YNNKEL (reference sequence).

The chain employs TRBV27 and TRBJ1-4, with 9 nucleotides matching TRBD1. The V and J ends lost 5 bases and 6 bases, in that order; junction bases with no gene match: 7. This CDR3 contains 15 residues. CDR1 is MNHEY, CDR2 SMNVEV, per germline (reference sequence). CDR3 amino acids: CASSPSGTGYEKLFF. The CDR3 DNA is TGTGCCAGCAGTCCCTCCGGGACAGGGTATGAAAAACTGTTTTTT. Filled out from reference TRBV27 and TRBJ1-4, the complete variable domain reads EAQVTQNPRYLITVTGKKLTVTCSQNMNHEYMSWYRQDPGLGLRQIYYSMNVEVTDKGDVPEGYKVSRKEKRNFPLILESPSPNQTSLYFCASSPSGTGYEKLFFGSGTQLSVL.